A single sample is the source of the 30 T cell receptor beta chains below, sequenced in a study of T cells in Graves' hyperthyroidism and ophthalmopathy. The TCR beta CDR3 regions underwent amplification using RNA transcripts as the source. HTBI primers were employed in a first-round RT-PCR of the TCR CDR3. In TCRdb, the multiplex PCR reads were re-called with MiXCR into one record per CDR3 protein. The repertoire has fewer than 110,000 distinct CDR3 sequences, about 15% of them found once; the top ten carry 42%. Sequencing used blood. The receptors were gathered from a woman in her 50s with Graves' hyperthyroidism.

This clonotype was detected many times. The chain joins TRBV29-1 to TRBJ2-1; 8 positions match TRBD1. Germline V gene sequence: CDR1 SQVTM, CDR2 ANQGSEA. V was clipped by 7 bases and J by 4 bases; unmatched bases: 3. The CDR3 totals 12 residues. The CDR3 nucleotides read TGCAGCGCCCGGACAGGGTACAATGAGCAGTTCTTC. Its translation: CSARTGYNEQFF.

This clonotype was observed at least ten times. CDR3 protein: CATSRVAGGSYEQYV. CDR3 coding DNA: TGTGCCACCAGCAGAGTTGCGGGAGGGTCCTACGAGCAGTACGTC. This chain connects TRBV15 to TRBJ2-7; 9 positions match TRBD2. This CDR3 region has 15 residues. Unmatched junction bases numbered 2, after V lost 1 base and J lost 1 base. Germline CDR1 and CDR2: LNHNV and YYDKDF (reference sequence).

The sample holds many counts of this clonotype. V and J are TRBV29-1 and TRBJ1-1, with 7 bases that match TRBD1. CDR3 length: 13 amino acids. Germline V gene sequence: CDR1 SQVTM, CDR2 ANQGSEA. J was trimmed by 0 bases and V by 7 bases; bases with no gene match: 5. The DNA of the CDR3 is TGCAGCGGGGACAGCCTTATGAACACTGAAGCTTTCTTT. Translated, it gives CSGDSLMNTEAFF.

This chain joins TRBV6-1 and TRBJ1-5; weak D call: TRBD1 (5 bases). Germline V gives CDR1 MNHNS, CDR2 SASEGT. The CDR3 is 14 amino acids. V lost 4 bases and J 4 bases, leaving 11 bases between the germline ends. CDR3 region: CASSAGPLNQPQHF. In DNA form, the CDR3 reads TGTGCCAGCAGTGCGGGACCACTTAATCAGCCCCAGCATTTT.

This clonotype was seen at least ten times. CDR3 sequence reads: CASRPGLDTGELFF. DNA of the CDR3: TGTGCCAGCAGGCCAGGCCTGGACACCGGGGAGCTGTTTTTT. The genes are TRBV12-3 or TRBV12-4 and TRBJ2-2; D unresolved. The CDR3 contains 14 residues. The V gene lost 6 bases and the J gene lost 3 bases, with 11 bases spanning the gap.

This clonotype was counted at least ten times. This sequence joins TRBV2 and TRBJ1-3; no firm D call. CDR1 SNHLY and CDR2 FYNNEI come from the germline V gene. The germline V and J ends were trimmed by 2 bases and 2 bases, with 4 bases remaining between them. The CDR3 totals 13 residues. This CDR3 reads CASSENAGNTIYF. The DNA for the CDR3 is TGTGCCAGCAGTGAAAATGCTGGAAACACCATATATTTT.

This sequence joins TRBV11-2 and TRBJ2-7; 7 bases match TRBD2. V shed 1 base, J shed 0 bases, and the junction held 0 bases outside the gene matches. Germline CDR1 and CDR2: SGHAT and FQNNGV. CDR3 length: 14 amino acids. The CDR3 nucleotides are TGTGCCAGCAGCTTAGCGGGGGGCTCCTACGAGCAGTACTTC. Encoded protein: CASSLAGGSYEQYF.

This clonotype was observed at least ten times. V is TRBV29-1 and J is TRBJ1-3; no firm D call. The germline gives CDR1 SQVTM, CDR2 ANQGSEA. The CDR3 loop spans 12 amino acids. V shed 0 bases and J shed 8 bases, with 8 bases lying between them. CDR3 DNA sequence: TGCAGCGTTGAAGACGACATACACACCATATATTTT. It specifies CSVEDDIHTIYF.

This clonotype has at least ten counts. V is TRBV7-2 and J is TRBJ2-1, with 13 bases aligning to TRBD2. The germline V gene encodes CDR1 SGHTA and CDR2 FQGNSA. Trimming took 5 bases from V and 10 from J; bases not matched to a gene: 8. This CDR3 has 15 residues. The CDR3 DNA sequence: TGTGCCAGCAGCACGCTGACTAGCGGGAGGAAAGAGCAGTTCTTC. Amino acids: CASSTLTSGRKEQFF.

This clonotype has a count of ten or more. This sequence joins TRBV30 and TRBJ2-2; 8 bases line up with TRBD1. The CDR3 runs 14 residues. CDR1 is GTSNPN, CDR2 SVGIG, per germline (reference sequence). The V segment lost 7 bases and the J segment 0 bases; nucleotides outside the gene matches: 4. The CDR3 here is CASGQGANTGELFF. DNA for the CDR3: TGTGCCTCCGGACAGGGTGCGAACACCGGGGAGCTGTTTTTT.

This clonotype came up many times. The J gene is TRBJ2-4, the V gene TRBV5-1; the D gene is possibly TRBD2 (5 bases). The germline gives CDR1 SGHRS, CDR2 YFSETQ. The CDR3 spans 14 residues. Trimming took 7 bases from V and 7 from J, leaving 18 bases between them. The CDR3 reads CASHTERVGNIQYF. CDR3 nucleotides: TGCGCCAGCCATACAGAGAGGGTGGGGAACATTCAGTACTTC. The whole variable domain, filled in from reference TRBV5-1 and TRBJ2-4, reads KAGVTQTPRYLIKTRGQQVTLSCSPISGHRSVSWYQQTPGQGLQFLFEYFSETQRNKGNFPGRFSGRQFSNSRSEMNVSTLELGDSALYLCASHTERVGNIQYFGAGTRLSVL.

This clonotype was counted at least ten times. V usage is TRBV29-1 and J usage is TRBJ2-5; D call uncertain. Germline CDR1 reads SQVTM; CDR2 reads ANQGSEA. V lost 6 bases and J 2 bases, leaving 13 bases between the germline ends. CDR3 length: 13 residues. The CDR3 reads CSVRASQQETQYF. The CDR3 nucleotides are TGCAGCGTACGGGCCAGCCAGCAAGAGACCCAGTACTTC.

The table lists this clonotype with many counts. V usage is TRBV6-2 or TRBV6-3 and J usage is TRBJ1-6; 8 nucleotides line up with TRBD1. CDR1 and CDR2 from the germline V gene are MNHEY and SVGEGT. The CDR3 is 14 amino acids. Trimming took 6 bases from V and 10 from J; bases not matched to a gene: 8. The CDR3 sequence: CASRQTGAGSPLHF. CDR3 in DNA: TGTGCCAGCAGACAGACAGGGGCCGGGTCACCCCTCCACTTT.

This chain connects TRBV2 to TRBJ2-7, with TRBD2 matching 9 bases. There are 13 residues in the CDR3. After removal of 3 bases from V and 5 bases from J, the junction contained 2 bases not matched to a gene. The V gene's germline CDR1 is SNHLY and CDR2 FYNNEI. The CDR3 spells CASSDSGSHEQYF. CDR3 DNA: TGTGCCAGCAGTGATAGCGGGAGCCACGAGCAGTACTTC.

As concerns this clonotype: This clone may be a read error of a much larger clone one base away. The chain employs TRBV6-2 or TRBV6-3 and TRBJ2-3; possible D gene TRBD1, 5 bases. CDR1 MNHEY and CDR2 SVGEGT come from the germline V gene. The CDR3 has 14 residues. Trimming took off 7 bases at V and 0 bases at J, with 11 bases between the two ends. CDR3 sequence reads: CASIPPGSTDTQYF. The CDR3 bases are TGTGCCAGCATCCCCCCAGGGAGCACAGATACGCAGTATTTT.

This clonotype was recorded at least ten times. The chain has TRBV11-2 and TRBJ1-2; perhaps TRBD1 as D (5 bases). The length of the CDR3 is 12 residues. The germline CDR1 and CDR2 sequences are SGHAT and FQNNGV. V was clipped by 5 bases and J by 11 bases, with 15 bases between them. The chain's CDR3 is CASSMEQERYTF. The CDR3 DNA reads as TGTGCCAGCAGCATGGAACAGGAGCGGTACACCTTC.

This clonotype was seen at least ten times. V usage is TRBV29-1 and J usage is TRBJ2-4; D unresolved. Germline V CDR1 and CDR2: SQVTM, ANQGSEA. The V and J ends lost 4 bases and 6 bases respectively, with 13 bases between them. The CDR3 loop spans 13 amino acids. CDR3 coding DNA: TGCAGCGTTGGAGCTGGGAACAGAAACATTCAGTACTTC. Amino acids: CSVGAGNRNIQYF.

This rearrangement joins TRBV12-3 or TRBV12-4 to TRBJ1-1; D remains ambiguous. This CDR3 contains 13 residues. V was cut by 5 bases and J by 4 bases, with 11 bases left in between. The CDR3 DNA sequence: TGTGCCAGCAGTGTCACCCGAATCACTGAAGCTTTCTTT. Amino acids: CASSVTRITEAFF.

This sequence joins TRBV6-1 and TRBJ2-1; 14 nucleotides line up with TRBD2. The germline gives CDR1 MNHNS, CDR2 SASEGT. V dropped 3 bases and J dropped 7; count of bases not matched to a gene: 5. This CDR3 is built from 16 residues. CDR3: CASSDGGTSGGNEQFF. Written as DNA, the CDR3 is TGTGCCAGCAGTGATGGGGGGACTAGCGGGGGAAATGAGCAGTTCTTC.

This clonotype was seen at least ten times. This chain uses TRBV4-2 with TRBJ2-7; 7 bases align to TRBD2. V shed 0 bases and J 5 bases; nucleotides not matched to a gene: 7. CDR1 is LGHNA, CDR2 YNFKEQ, per germline. The CDR3 runs to 15 residues. For the CDR3, the DNA is TGTGCCAGCAGCCAAGATAAGTGGGAGGGCAACGAGCAGTACTTC. It yields the protein CASSQDKWEGNEQYF.

This clonotype was detected ten times or more. The chain joins TRBV19 to TRBJ1-5; D gene ambiguous. Trimming took off 6 bases at V and 1 base at J, with 13 bases between the two ends. The germline CDR1 and CDR2 sequences are LNHDA and SQIVND (reference sequence). This CDR3 has 15 amino acids. The CDR3 nucleotides are TGTGCCAGTAGGCCCGGGCCGATAAGCAATCAGCCCCAGCATTTT. This encodes CASRPGPISNQPQHF.

In regard to this clonotype: Given a much more abundant clone one base away, this may be a read error. V gene TRBV19 combines with J gene TRBJ2-2, with D unresolved. The CDR3 consists of 14 residues. V lost 11 bases and J lost 6, with 19 bases in between. From germline, CDR1 is LNHDA and CDR2 SQIVND (reference sequence). The CDR3 DNA is TGTGCCGGTAATAACAATCCCCCCGCCGGGGAGCTGTTTTTT. Its translation: CAGNNNPPAGELFF.

This clonotype has at least ten counts. V and J are TRBV5-6 and TRBJ1-4; D might be TRBD1 (6 bases). Deletions cut 4 bases from V and 7 bases from J, with 14 bases between. Germline CDR1 SGHDT, CDR2 YYEEEE. This CDR3 is built from 14 residues. The CDR3 loop reads CASSTGGQGEKLFF. The CDR3 DNA is TGTGCCAGCAGCACGGGGGGGCAGGGTGAAAAACTGTTTTTT.

This clonotype was observed at least ten times. The V gene is TRBV4-1, the J gene TRBJ1-2; TRBD1 might be the D (5 bases). With 1 base removed from V and 4 bases from J, the gap between germline ends came to 13 bases. CDR3 length: 15 amino acids. Germline V lookup: CDR1 MGHRA, CDR2 YSYEKL. Written as DNA, the CDR3 is TGCGCCAGCAGCCAAGCGTGGCAGGGTTTCTATGGCTACACCTTC. Translating gives CASSQAWQGFYGYTF.

This clonotype was picked up many times. The chain links TRBV7-2 to TRBJ2-1; 8 bases are shared with TRBD1. The ends lost 4 bases at V and 8 bases at J; junction bases unmatched: 1. CDR1 is SGHTA and CDR2 is FQGNSA in the germline V gene. CDR3 length: 12 amino acids. CDR3 in DNA: TGTGCCAGCAGCTCAGGGGGCGATGAGCAGTTCTTC. Protein sequence: CASSSGGDEQFF.

This clonotype was picked up many times. This CDR3 reads CASSLARQGISEAFF. DNA for the CDR3: TGTGCCAGCAGCTTAGCTCGGCAGGGGATTAGTGAAGCTTTCTTT. This chain connects TRBV7-2 to TRBJ1-1; maybe TRBD1 (6 bases). The CDR3 is 15 amino acids. The ends were cut back, 0 bases at V and 7 bases at J, with 15 bases in the middle. Germline-derived CDR1 and CDR2 are SGHTA and FQGNSA. Looking up the rest from reference TRBV7-2 and TRBJ1-1 gives the full variable domain: GAGVSQSPSNKVTEKGKDVELRCDPISGHTALYWYRQSLGQGLEFLIYFQGNSAPDKSGLPSDRFSAERTGGSVSTLTIQRTQQEDSAVYLCASSLARQGISEAFFGQGTRLTVV.

The genes are TRBV28 and TRBJ2-7, with TRBD1 identical over 12 bases. Trimming cost V 6 bases and J 6 bases; bases outside gene matches: 9. The CDR3 totals 15 residues. The germline V gene has CDR1 MDHEN and CDR2 SYDVKM. Here the CDR3 reads CASRSHGTGGPEQYF. For the CDR3, the DNA is TGTGCCAGCAGATCCCACGGGACAGGGGGCCCCGAGCAGTACTTC.

In its sample, this clonotype was seen a few times. This sequence joins TRBV20-1 and TRBJ2-3; D is possibly TRBD1 or TRBD2 (5 bases each). The V gene's germline CDR1 is DFQATT and CDR2 SNEGSKA (reference sequence). The CDR3 spans 16 residues. Between the trimmed V and J ends, which lost 0 bases and 2 bases, there was a span of 15 bases. CDR3: CSARDRGSRATDTQYF. The DNA for the CDR3 is TGCAGTGCTAGAGATCGAGGGAGCAGGGCCACAGATACGCAGTATTTT.

This clonotype was counted ten times or more. The chain is built from TRBV5-1 and TRBJ2-3; tentative D call: TRBD1 (6 bases). CDR3 length: 14 amino acids. CDR1 and CDR2 from the germline V gene are SGHRS and YFSETQ. The ends were cut back, 1 base at V and 4 bases at J, with 10 bases in the middle. The CDR3 here is CASSLTGMADTQYF. The CDR3 DNA sequence: TGCGCCAGCAGCTTGACAGGGATGGCAGATACGCAGTATTTT.

In this sample, this clonotype turned up many times. This chain uses TRBV4-1 with TRBJ2-3, with D perhaps TRBD1 (5 bases). This CDR3 contains 17 residues. Deletions cut 6 bases from V and 0 bases from J, with 19 bases between. The V gene's germline CDR1 is MGHRA and CDR2 YSYEKL. As DNA, the CDR3 is TGCGCCAGCAGTCCACTTGAGACAGTCGATAGCACAGATACGCAGTATTTT. It encodes CASSPLETVDSTDTQYF.